This T cell receptor (beta chain) was identified in a study of blood T cell repertoires in COVID-19. Study information: Sites in the United States, Italy and Spain provided acute and convalescent COVID-19 samples.

Methods used by the authors: Nucleated cell counts were estimated from reference gene primer amplification. The protocol was immunoSEQ multiplex PCR, while the TCRdb copy is restricted to in-frame clones and leaves out a portion. From that table come the V and J calls and clone size; the DNA was used to work out D and trimming. The sample records approximately 64,000 clones, around 90% being singletons. This CDR3 has 13 amino acids. V was cut by 1 base and J by 2 bases, with 5 bases left in between. Germline CDR1 LNHDA, CDR2 SQIVND (reference sequence). This clone appeared once. Sequences were obtained from peripheral blood. The chain couples TRBV19 to TRBJ2-5, with no clear D. This receptor was identified in a woman aged 60 to 75 with COVID-19, enrolled during active disease. The CDR3 region is CASSIGRQETQYF. CDR3 bases: TGTGCCAGTAGTATAGGGCGGCAAGAGACCCAGTACTTC.